These 21 T cell receptor beta chains share one sample of origin, sequenced in a study of cytotoxic CD8 clonotypes in ibrutinib-treated CLL. Clones were sequenced by immunoSEQ multiplex PCR, and TCRdb holds only the in-frame ones, with some missing. The data show about 130,000 clones, roughly 83% seen once. Sequencing was performed on PBMCs, taken after 12 months of ibrutinib treatment. The receptors originated from a human donor with chronic lymphocytic leukemia.

J is TRBJ2-1 and V is TRBV19; TRBD2 matches 7 bases. The V segment lost 6 bases and the J segment 10 bases; nucleotides outside the gene matches: 9. Germline V gene lookup returns CDR1 LNHDA and CDR2 SQIVND (reference sequence). This CDR3 has 13 amino acids. The CDR3 sequence: CASSLGGKGEQFF. As DNA, the CDR3 is TGTGCCAGTAGCTTGGGGGGGAAAGGGGAGCAGTTCTTC.

The genes are TRBV4-2 and TRBJ1-5; 12 nucleotides align to TRBD1. The V segment lost 2 bases and the J segment 3 bases; nucleotides outside the gene matches: 11. Germline V gene lookup returns CDR1 LGHNA and CDR2 YNFKEQ. The CDR3 is 19 residues long. The CDR3 region is CASSQTGTGGLFNNQPQHF. CDR3 coding DNA: TGTGCCAGCAGCCAAACCGGGACAGGGGGCCTGTTCAACAATCAGCCCCAGCATTTT.

The table lists this clone with a few counts. This sequence joins TRBV30 and TRBJ1-2; no reliable D call. V shed 8 bases and J shed 6 bases, with 22 bases lying between them. The CDR3 is 14 residues long. Germline V gene lookup returns CDR1 GTSNPN and CDR2 SVGIG (reference sequence). In DNA, the CDR3 is TGTGCCGGGAACCCCTGGGGTATCGCGGATGGCTACACCTTC. It translates to CAGNPWGIADGYTF.

This CDR3 is CASSWGQGTDTQYF. CDR3 DNA: TGCGCCAGCAGCTGGGGACAGGGCACAGATACGCAGTATTTT. The chain has TRBV5-1 and TRBJ2-3; 8 nucleotides line up with TRBD1. This CDR3 region has 14 residues. CDR1 and CDR2 (germline): SGHRS, YFSETQ. V shed 3 bases and J 1 base; nucleotides not matched to a gene: 1.

V usage is TRBV4-1 and J usage is TRBJ1-4; no reliable D call. Trimming left V 0 bases short and J 2 bases short, with 4 bases between. Germline lookup yields CDR1 MGHRA and CDR2 YSYEKL. CDR3 length: 14 amino acids. CDR3 sequence: CASSQDLTNEKLFF. The CDR3 DNA follows: TGCGCCAGCAGCCAAGATCTGACTAATGAAAAACTGTTTTTT.

V gene TRBV11-3 combines with J gene TRBJ2-1; D is perhaps TRBD1 or TRBD2 (5 bases each). The CDR3 runs to 15 residues. V lost 0 bases, J lost 4 bases, and 10 bases lay in between. Germline V gene lookup returns CDR1 SGHNT and CDR2 YENEEA. This CDR3 is CASSLEGERYNEQFF. The CDR3 region has the DNA TGTGCCAGCAGCTTAGAGGGGGAGAGGTACAATGAGCAGTTCTTC.

The chain combines TRBV7-9 with TRBJ2-1; TRBD2 agrees at 7 bases. Per the germline V gene, CDR1 is SEHNR and CDR2 is FQNEAQ (reference sequence). V dropped 4 bases and J dropped 10; count of bases not matched to a gene: 16. The CDR3 loop spans 16 amino acids. CDR3 protein: CASSWGGRNSVPEQFF. CDR3 sequence (DNA): TGTGCCAGCAGCTGGGGGGGGAGAAACTCCGTTCCGGAGCAGTTCTTC. The whole variable domain, filled in from reference TRBV7-9 and TRBJ2-1, reads DTGVSQNPRHKITKRGQNVTFRCDPISEHNRLYWYRQTLGQGPEFLTYFQNEAQLEKSRLLSDRFSAERPKGSFSTLEIQRTEQGDSAMYLCASSWGGRNSVPEQFFGPGTRLTVL.

The V gene is TRBV11-2, the J gene TRBJ2-5; no reliable D call. The CDR3 totals 13 residues. The V gene's germline CDR1 is SGHAT and CDR2 FQNNGV. V gave up 5 bases and J gave up 5 bases, with 12 bases separating them. The CDR3 here is CASSPRELETQYF. For the CDR3, the DNA is TGTGCCAGCAGCCCCCGCGAGTTGGAGACCCAGTACTTC.

The rearrangement joins TRBV6-5 to TRBJ2-5, with D unclear. Germline CDR1 reads MNHEY; CDR2 reads SVGAGI. With 4 bases removed from V and 5 bases from J, the gap between germline ends came to 14 bases. The CDR3 runs 14 residues. In DNA, the CDR3 is TGTGCCAGCAGTTCATCGGTTTATCGGGAGACCCAGTACTTC. The encoded protein is CASSSSVYRETQYF.

CDR3 coding DNA: TGTGCCAGCAGCTTAGGCAGGAGCTACGTGGAGCAGTACTTC. Its translation is CASSLGRSYVEQYF. The chain combines TRBV5-6 with TRBJ2-7; D is ambiguous. V lost 2 bases and J lost 7, with 16 bases in between. The CDR3 is 14 residues long. Per the germline V gene, CDR1 is SGHDT and CDR2 is YYEEEE.

This clone was counted a single time. The rearrangement uses TRBV5-4 and TRBJ1-2; tentatively, D is TRBD1 (5 bases). The germline V gene has CDR1 SGHNT and CDR2 YYREEE (reference sequence). The V gene lost 1 base and the J gene lost 6 bases, with 13 bases spanning the gap. CDR3 size: 14 residues. The CDR3 DNA reads TGTGCCAGCAGCTTGCCCAAACTGACAGATGGCTACACCTTC. Protein sequence: CASSLPKLTDGYTF.

The V gene is TRBV15, the J gene TRBJ2-1, with D possibly being TRBD2 (5 bases). V shed 2 bases and J shed 8 bases, with 7 bases lying between them. The CDR3 contains 12 residues. Germline V gives CDR1 LNHNV, CDR2 YYDKDF (reference sequence). As DNA, the CDR3 is TGTGCCACCAGCAGATCGGACTATGAGCAGTTCTTC. Translating it yields CATSRSDYEQFF.

The chain uses TRBV5-1 and TRBJ2-2; 10 positions match TRBD2. Germline V gives CDR1 SGHRS, CDR2 YFSETQ. This CDR3 region has 15 residues. V was clipped by 5 bases and J by 1 base; unmatched bases: 2. CDR3 bases: TGCGCCAGCAGGGGACTAGCGCAGAACACCGGGGAGCTGTTTTTT. Its translation is CASRGLAQNTGELFF.

This chain links TRBV7-2 with TRBJ1-5, with a weak D call TRBD1 (5 bases). CDR3 size: 13 residues. Between the trimmed V and J ends, which lost 5 bases and 2 bases, there was a span of 7 bases. CDR1 is SGHTA, CDR2 FQGNSA, per germline. CDR3 in DNA: TGTGCCAGCAGCCCCAGGGGCAATCAGCCCCAGCATTTT. Protein product: CASSPRGNQPQHF.

This chain uses TRBV4-1 with TRBJ2-7; 9 positions agree with TRBD1. Germline V gives CDR1 MGHRA, CDR2 YSYEKL. There are 15 residues in the CDR3. Trimming removed 1 base from V and 1 base from J; junction bases left unmatched: 2. In DNA, the CDR3 is TGCGCCAGCAGCCAAGGGGGACAGGGTTCCTACGAGCAGTACTTC. Translation: CASSQGGQGSYEQYF.

This chain joins TRBV9 and TRBJ2-5; unclear D gene. Germline-derived CDR1 and CDR2 are SGDLS and YYNGEE. Trimming left V 0 bases short and J 5 bases short, with 11 bases between. This CDR3 has 14 amino acids. The CDR3, as DNA: TGTGCCAGCAGCGTAGGGGTAGGGCAGGAGACCCAGTACTTC. Protein sequence: CASSVGVGQETQYF.

J is TRBJ1-1 and V is TRBV7-2; D is ambiguous. With 2 bases removed from V and 0 bases from J, the gap between germline ends came to 19 bases. CDR1 and CDR2 (germline): SGHTA, FQGNSA. This CDR3 comprises 18 residues. CDR3 sequence reads: CASSLLRPQRGLNTEAFF. DNA of the CDR3: TGTGCCAGCAGCTTATTGCGACCACAGCGGGGTCTGAACACTGAAGCTTTCTTT.

The rearrangement joins TRBV7-2 to TRBJ2-5, with D unclear. The germline V gene encodes CDR1 SGHTA and CDR2 FQGNSA. This CDR3 spans 12 amino acids. V was cut by 7 bases and J by 6 bases, with 12 bases left in between. CDR3: CASTGIDKTQYF. The CDR3 nucleotides read TGTGCCAGCACTGGAATTGATAAGACCCAGTACTTC.

The rearrangement links TRBV5-1 to TRBJ1-4; possible D gene TRBD1, 5 bases. Trimming cost V 6 bases and J 7 bases, with 16 bases left between them. Germline V CDR1 and CDR2: SGHRS, YFSETQ. The CDR3 has 14 residues. The CDR3 spells CASKGQGVSEKLFF. The CDR3 region has the DNA TGCGCCAGCAAGGGTCAGGGCGTGAGTGAAAAACTGTTTTTT.

The chain is built from TRBV7-2 and TRBJ1-3; no definite D call. Germline-derived CDR1 and CDR2 are SGHTA and FQGNSA. This CDR3 contains 15 residues. V was shortened by 3 bases and J by 2 bases, with 11 bases between the two germline ends. The CDR3 DNA follows: TGTGCCAGCAGCTTTAATGCAGGACCTGGAAACACCATATATTTT. Translation gives CASSFNAGPGNTIYF.

The V gene is TRBV15, the J gene TRBJ1-5; perhaps TRBD1 as D (5 bases). Trimming shortened V by 6 bases and J by 1 base, and 10 bases separated the two germline ends. This CDR3 region has 14 residues. The germline CDR1 and CDR2 sequences are LNHNV and YYDKDF (reference sequence). In DNA, the CDR3 is TGTGCCACCAGGGGGGTATCCAGCAATCAGCCCCAGCATTTT. It yields the protein CATRGVSSNQPQHF.